This T cell receptor (beta chain) was identified in a study of shared clonotypes between healthy human individuals. General study results and limits: Shared across a handful of donors were roughly 4.8% of the naive CD4 clonotypes.

Here immunoSEQ multiplex PCR was the method, and the copy in TCRdb shows in-frame clones only, minus some. The repertoire holds 2.3 million or so clones, with 85% to 95% as singletons. The CDR3 has 16 amino acids. The germline gives CDR1 KGHSH, CDR2 LQKENI. With 3 bases clipped from V and 2 bases from J, the junction kept 5 bases outside the gene matches. On this clone itself: The target antigen is unknown.

CD4+ cells underwent separation, giving CD45RA+ naive and CD45RA-negative memory subsets. The clonotype was recovered from a man aged 18 to 29 in good health. Some clones in this sample may be carry-over from other donors' samples. Sequenced: naive CD4+ T cells from PBMCs. Subset given: CD45RA+ positively selected. This rearrangement joins TRBV18 to TRBJ2-3, with 10 bases matching TRBD2. The CDR3 DNA reads TGTGCCAGCTCACCCGGGCTAGCGGGAGCCACAGATACGCAGTATTTT. It is translated as CASSPGLAGATDTQYF.